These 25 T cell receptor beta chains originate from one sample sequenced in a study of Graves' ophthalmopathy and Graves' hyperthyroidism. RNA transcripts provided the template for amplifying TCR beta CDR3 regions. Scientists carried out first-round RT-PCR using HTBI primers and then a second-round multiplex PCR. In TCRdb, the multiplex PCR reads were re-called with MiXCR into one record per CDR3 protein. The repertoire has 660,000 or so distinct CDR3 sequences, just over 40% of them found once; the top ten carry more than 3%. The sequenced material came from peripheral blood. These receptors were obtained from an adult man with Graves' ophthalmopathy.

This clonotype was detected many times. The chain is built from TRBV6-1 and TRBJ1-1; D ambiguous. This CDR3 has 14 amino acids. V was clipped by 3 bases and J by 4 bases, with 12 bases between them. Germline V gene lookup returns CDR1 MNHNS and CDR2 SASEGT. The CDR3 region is CASSESGYGTEAFF. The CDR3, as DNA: TGTGCCAGCAGTGAGTCGGGTTATGGCACTGAAGCTTTCTTT.

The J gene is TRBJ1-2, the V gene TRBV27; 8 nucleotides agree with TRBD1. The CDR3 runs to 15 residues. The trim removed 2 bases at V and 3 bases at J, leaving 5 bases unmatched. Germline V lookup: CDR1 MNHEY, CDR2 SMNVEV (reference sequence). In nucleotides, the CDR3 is TGTGCCAGCAGTTTAGAGGCCAGGGGGCACTATGGCTACACCTTC. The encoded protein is CASSLEARGHYGYTF.

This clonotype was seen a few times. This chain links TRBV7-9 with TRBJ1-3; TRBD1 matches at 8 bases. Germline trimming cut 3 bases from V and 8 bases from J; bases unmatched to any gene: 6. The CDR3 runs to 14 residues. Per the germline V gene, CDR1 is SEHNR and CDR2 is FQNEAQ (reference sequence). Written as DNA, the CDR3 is TGTGCCAGCAGCTTGCGCCAGGGGGCAGACACCATATATTTT. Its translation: CASSLRQGADTIYF.

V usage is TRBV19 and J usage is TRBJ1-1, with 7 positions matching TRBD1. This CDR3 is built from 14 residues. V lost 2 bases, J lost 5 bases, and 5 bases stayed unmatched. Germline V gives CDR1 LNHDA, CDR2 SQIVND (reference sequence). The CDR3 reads CASSIKQGSTEAFF. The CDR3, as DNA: TGTGCCAGTAGTATAAAACAGGGGAGTACTGAAGCTTTCTTT. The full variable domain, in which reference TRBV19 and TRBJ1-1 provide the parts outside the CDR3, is DGGITQSPKYLFRKEGQNVTLSCEQNLNHDAMYWYRQDPGQGLRLIYYSQIVNDFQKGDIAEGYSVSREKKESFPLTVTSAQKNPTAFYLCASSIKQGSTEAFFGQGTRLTVV.

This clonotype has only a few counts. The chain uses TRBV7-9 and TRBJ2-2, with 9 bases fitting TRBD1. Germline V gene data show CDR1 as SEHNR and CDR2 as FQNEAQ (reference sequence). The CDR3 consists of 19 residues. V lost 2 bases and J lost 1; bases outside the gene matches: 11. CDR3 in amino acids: CASSLRSEGTGLNTGELFF. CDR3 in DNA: TGTGCCAGCAGCTTAAGGTCAGAGGGGACAGGGTTGAACACCGGGGAGCTGTTTTTT.

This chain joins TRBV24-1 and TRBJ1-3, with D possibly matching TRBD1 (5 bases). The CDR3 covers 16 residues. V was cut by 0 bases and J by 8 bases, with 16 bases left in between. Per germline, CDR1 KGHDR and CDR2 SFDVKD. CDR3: CATSDLEGNYGYTIYF. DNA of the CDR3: TGTGCCACCAGTGATTTGGAGGGGAACTATGGCTACACCATATATTTT.

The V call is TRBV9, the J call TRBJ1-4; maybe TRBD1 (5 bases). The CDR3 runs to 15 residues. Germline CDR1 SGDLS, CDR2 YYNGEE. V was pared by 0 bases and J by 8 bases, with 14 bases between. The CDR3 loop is CASSVEGTGEEKLFF. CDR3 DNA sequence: TGTGCCAGCAGCGTAGAGGGTACGGGGGAAGAAAAACTGTTTTTT.

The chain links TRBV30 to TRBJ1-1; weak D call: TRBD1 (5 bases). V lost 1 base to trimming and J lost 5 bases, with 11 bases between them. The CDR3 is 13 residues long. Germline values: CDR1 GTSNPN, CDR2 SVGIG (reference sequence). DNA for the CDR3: TGTGCCTGGAGTGAGGTGAGGGGAACTGAAGCTTTCTTT. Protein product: CAWSEVRGTEAFF.

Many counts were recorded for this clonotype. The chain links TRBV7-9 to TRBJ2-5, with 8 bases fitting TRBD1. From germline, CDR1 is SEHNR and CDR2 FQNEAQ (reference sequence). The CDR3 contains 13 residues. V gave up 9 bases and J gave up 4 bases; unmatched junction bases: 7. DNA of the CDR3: TGTGCCAGTAGCCGTACAGGGGGAGAGACCCAGTACTTC. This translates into CASSRTGGETQYF.

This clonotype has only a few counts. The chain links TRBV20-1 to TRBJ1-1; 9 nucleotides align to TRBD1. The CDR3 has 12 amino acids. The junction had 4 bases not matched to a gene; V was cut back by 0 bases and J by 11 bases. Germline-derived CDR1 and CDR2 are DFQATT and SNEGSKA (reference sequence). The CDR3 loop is CSARDGDRVAFF. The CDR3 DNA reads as TGCAGTGCTAGAGACGGGGACAGGGTGGCTTTCTTT.

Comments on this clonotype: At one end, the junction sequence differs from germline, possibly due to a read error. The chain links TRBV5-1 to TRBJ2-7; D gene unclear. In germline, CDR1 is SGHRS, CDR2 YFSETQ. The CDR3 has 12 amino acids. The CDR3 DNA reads TGCGCCAGCAGCTTGGTCGGCTACGAGCAGTGCTTC. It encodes CASSLVGYEQCF.

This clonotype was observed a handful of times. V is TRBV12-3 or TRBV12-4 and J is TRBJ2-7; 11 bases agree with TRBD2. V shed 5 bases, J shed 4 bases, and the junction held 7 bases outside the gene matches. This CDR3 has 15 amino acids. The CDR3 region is CASSRPTSGVYEQYF. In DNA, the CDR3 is TGTGCCAGCAGTCGACCGACTAGCGGGGTATACGAGCAGTACTTC.

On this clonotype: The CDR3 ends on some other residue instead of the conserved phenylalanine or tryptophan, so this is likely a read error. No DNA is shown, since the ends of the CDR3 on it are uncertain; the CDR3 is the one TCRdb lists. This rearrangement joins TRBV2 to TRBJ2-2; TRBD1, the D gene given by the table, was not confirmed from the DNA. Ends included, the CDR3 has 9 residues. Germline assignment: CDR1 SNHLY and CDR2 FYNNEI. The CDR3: CASSETSGI.

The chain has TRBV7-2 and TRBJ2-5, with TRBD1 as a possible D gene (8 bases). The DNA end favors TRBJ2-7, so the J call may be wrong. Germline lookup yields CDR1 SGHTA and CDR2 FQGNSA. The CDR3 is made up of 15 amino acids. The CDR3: CASSQATGGAYEQYF. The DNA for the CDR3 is TGTGCCAGCAGCCAAGCAACAGGGGGGGCCTACGAGCAGTACTTC.

The CDR3 loop reads CASSQYTLRDRGTSGTQYF. The CDR3 DNA reads TGTGCCAGCAGTCAGTACACCCTCCGGGACAGGGGGACTAGCGGGACCCAGTACTTC. This rearrangement joins TRBV9 to TRBJ2-5, with D perhaps given as TRBD1 or TRBD2 (11 bases each). Trimming stripped 5 bases from V and 7 bases from J, with 33 bases between. The CDR3 covers 19 residues. Germline V CDR1 and CDR2: SGDLS, YYNGEE.

The CDR3 spells CSVVTSNTGELFF. CDR3 coding DNA: TGCAGCGTTGTCACGTCGAACACCGGGGAGCTGTTTTTT. The rearrangement joins TRBV29-1 to TRBJ2-2; D gene ambiguous. The ends were cut back, 4 bases at V and 0 bases at J, with 6 bases in the middle. The CDR3 contains 13 residues. Germline CDR1 SQVTM, CDR2 ANQGSEA.

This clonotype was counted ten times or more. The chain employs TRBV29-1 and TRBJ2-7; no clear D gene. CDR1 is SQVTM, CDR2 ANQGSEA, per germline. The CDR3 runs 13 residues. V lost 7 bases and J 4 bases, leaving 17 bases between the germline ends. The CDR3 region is CSASGQARYEQYF. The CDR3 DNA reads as TGCAGCGCCTCCGGCCAGGCCCGTTACGAGCAGTACTTC.

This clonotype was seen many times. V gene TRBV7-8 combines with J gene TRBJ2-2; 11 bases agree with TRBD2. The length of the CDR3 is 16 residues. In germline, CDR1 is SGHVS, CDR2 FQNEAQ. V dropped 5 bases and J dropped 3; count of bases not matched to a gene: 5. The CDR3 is CASSPTSGVYTGELFF. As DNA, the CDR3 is TGTGCCAGCAGCCCGACTAGCGGGGTGTACACCGGGGAGCTGTTTTTT.

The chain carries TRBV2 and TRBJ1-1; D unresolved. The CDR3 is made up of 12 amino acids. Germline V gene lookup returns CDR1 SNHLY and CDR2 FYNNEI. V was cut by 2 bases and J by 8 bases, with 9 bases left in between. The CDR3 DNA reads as TGTGCCAGCAGTGAATGGGATCCCGAAGCTTTCTTT. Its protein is CASSEWDPEAFF.

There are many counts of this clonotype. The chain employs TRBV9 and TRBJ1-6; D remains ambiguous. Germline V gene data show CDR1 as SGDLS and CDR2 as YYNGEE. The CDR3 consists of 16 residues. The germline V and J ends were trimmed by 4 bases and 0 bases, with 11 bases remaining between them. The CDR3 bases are TGTGCCAGCAGCCCGTGGGAGAGCTCCTATAATTCACCCCTCCACTTT. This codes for CASSPWESSYNSPLHF.

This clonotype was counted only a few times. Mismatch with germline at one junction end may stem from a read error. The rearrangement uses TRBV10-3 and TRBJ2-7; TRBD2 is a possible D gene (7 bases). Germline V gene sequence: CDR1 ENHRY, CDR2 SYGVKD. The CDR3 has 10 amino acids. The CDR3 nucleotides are TGTGCCATCAGGACCGGGGGGCAGGGGTTC. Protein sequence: CAIRTGGQGF.

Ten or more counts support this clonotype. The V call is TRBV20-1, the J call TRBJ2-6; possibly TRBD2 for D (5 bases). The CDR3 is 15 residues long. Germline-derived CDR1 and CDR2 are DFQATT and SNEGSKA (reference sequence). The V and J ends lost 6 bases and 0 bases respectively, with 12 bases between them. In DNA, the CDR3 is TGCAGTGCCTTCAGCGGCAGCTCTGGGGCCAACGTCCTGACTTTC. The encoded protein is CSAFSGSSGANVLTF.

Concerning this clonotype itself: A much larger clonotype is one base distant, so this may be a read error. CDR3 in amino acids: CASSQGGFDNFGYTF. The CDR3 nucleotides read TGTGCCAGCAGCCAGGGGGGGTTCGACAACTTTGGCTACACCTTC. This chain links TRBV25-1 with TRBJ1-2; 7 bases are shared with TRBD1. Germline CDR1 MGHDK, CDR2 SYGVNS. The CDR3 is made up of 15 amino acids.

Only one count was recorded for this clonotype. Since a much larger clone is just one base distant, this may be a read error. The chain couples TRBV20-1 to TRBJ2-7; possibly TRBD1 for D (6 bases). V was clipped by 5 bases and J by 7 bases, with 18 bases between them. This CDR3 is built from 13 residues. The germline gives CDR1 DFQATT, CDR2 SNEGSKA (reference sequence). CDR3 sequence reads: CSAGAPGVLEQYF. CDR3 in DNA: TGCAGTGCTGGGGCCCCAGGGGTTTTGGAGCAGTACTTC.

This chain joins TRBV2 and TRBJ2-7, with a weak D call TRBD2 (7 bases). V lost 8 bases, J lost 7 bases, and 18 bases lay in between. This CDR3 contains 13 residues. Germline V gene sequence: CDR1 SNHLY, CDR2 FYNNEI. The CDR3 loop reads CASGGGHGSEQYF. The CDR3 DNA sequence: TGTGCCAGCGGGGGGGGACACGGCTCGGAGCAGTACTTC.